These 2 T cell receptor beta chains were all obtained from the same sample, sequenced in a study of blood T cell repertoires in COVID-19. Assay: immunoSEQ multiplex PCR; the TCRdb copy retains only in-frame clones and omits some. The sample records about 130,000 clones, roughly four fifths being singletons. The sample taken for sequencing was peripheral blood. These receptors all stem from a woman between 45 and 60 years old with acute or convalescent COVID-19.

The CDR3 here is CASSQVAGGSYEQYF. The CDR3 coding sequence is TGTGCCAGCAGCCAAGTTGCAGGGGGCTCGTACGAGCAGTACTTC. The rearrangement joins TRBV3-1 (or the pseudogene TRBV3-2) to TRBJ2-7; 8 bases agree with TRBD1. The trim removed 1 base at V and 4 bases at J, leaving 6 bases unmatched. There are 15 residues in the CDR3. The germline CDR1 and CDR2 sequences are LGHDT and YNNKEL (reference sequence).

The V and J genes are TRBV25-1 and TRBJ1-1; 10 bases align to TRBD1. Trimming cost V 3 bases and J 5 bases; bases outside gene matches: 9. CDR1 and CDR2 (germline): MGHDK, SYGVNS. This CDR3 region has 16 residues. The CDR3 loop is CASSERDRGPRTEAFF. CDR3 coding DNA: TGTGCCAGCAGTGAGCGGGACAGGGGTCCAAGAACTGAAGCTTTCTTT.